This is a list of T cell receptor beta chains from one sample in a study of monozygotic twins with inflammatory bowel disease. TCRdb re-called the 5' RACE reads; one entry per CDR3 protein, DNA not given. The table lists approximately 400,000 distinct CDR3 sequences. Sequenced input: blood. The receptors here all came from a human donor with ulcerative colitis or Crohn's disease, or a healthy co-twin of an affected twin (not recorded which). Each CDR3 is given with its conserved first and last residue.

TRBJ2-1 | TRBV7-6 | CASSTAPNEQFF
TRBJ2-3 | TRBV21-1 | CASTPGTGYTDTQYF
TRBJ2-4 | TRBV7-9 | CASSLTGRGDIQYF
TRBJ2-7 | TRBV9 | CASSVGSGGGYEQYF
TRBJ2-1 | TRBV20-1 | CSARDRRSSGAEQFF
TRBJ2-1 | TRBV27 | CASSETGEEQFF
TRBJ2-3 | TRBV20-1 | CSARPPGALTDTQYF
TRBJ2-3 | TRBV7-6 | CASVNLEGTDTQYF
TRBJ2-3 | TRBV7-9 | CASSNYDWTDTQYF
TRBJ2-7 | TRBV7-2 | CASSLGASGGMYEQYF
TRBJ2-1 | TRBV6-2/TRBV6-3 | CASSYPDTGNEQFF
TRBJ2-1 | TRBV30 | CAFFHNSYNEQFF
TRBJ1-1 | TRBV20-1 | CSARGWVTGTSLIDGAKAFF
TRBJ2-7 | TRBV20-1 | CSATDLVAGVGYEQYF
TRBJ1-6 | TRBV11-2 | CASSLMTGGNSPLHF
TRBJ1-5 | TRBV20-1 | CSASRGRLKIQPQHF
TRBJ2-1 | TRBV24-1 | CATSGQKSYNEQFF
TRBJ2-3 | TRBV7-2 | CASSFRAGRTDTQYF
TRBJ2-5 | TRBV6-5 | CASSFGTSGFGGTQYF
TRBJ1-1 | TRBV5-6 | CASSLVSQIDTEAFF